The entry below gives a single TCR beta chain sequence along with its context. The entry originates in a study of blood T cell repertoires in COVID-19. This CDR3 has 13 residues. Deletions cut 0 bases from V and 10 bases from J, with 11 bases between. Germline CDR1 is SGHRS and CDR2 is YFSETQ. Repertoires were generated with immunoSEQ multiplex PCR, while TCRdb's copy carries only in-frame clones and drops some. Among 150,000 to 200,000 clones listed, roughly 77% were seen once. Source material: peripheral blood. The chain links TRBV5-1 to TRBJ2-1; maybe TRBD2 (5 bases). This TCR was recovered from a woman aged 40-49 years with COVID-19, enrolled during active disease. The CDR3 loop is CASSLDNGEEQFF. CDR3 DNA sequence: TGCGCCAGCAGCTTGGACAACGGGGAGGAGCAGTTCTTC. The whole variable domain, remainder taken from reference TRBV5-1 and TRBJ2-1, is KAGVTQTPRYLIKTRGQQVTLSCSPISGHRSVSWYQQTPGQGLQFLFEYFSETQRNKGNFPGRFSGRQFSNSRSEMNVSTLELGDSALYLCASSLDNGEEQFFGPGTRLTVL.